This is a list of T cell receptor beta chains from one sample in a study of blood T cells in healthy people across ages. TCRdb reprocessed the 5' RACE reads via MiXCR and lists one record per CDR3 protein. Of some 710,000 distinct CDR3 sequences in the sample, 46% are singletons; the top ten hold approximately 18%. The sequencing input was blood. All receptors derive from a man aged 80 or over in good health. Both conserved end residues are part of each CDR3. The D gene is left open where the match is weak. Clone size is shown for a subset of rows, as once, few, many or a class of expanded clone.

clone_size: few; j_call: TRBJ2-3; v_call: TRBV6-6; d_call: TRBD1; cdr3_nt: TGTGCCAGCAGCCTAGACAGGGGGCTTAGAGATACGCAGTATTTT; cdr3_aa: CASSLDRGLRDTQYF
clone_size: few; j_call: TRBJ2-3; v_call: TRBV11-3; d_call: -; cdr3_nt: TGTGCCAGCAGCGAGCCGCCCGATACGCAGTATTTT; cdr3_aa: CASSEPPDTQYF
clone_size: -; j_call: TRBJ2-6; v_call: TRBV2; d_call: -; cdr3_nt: TGTGCCAGCAGTGACAGAGGGGGGGCCAACGTCCTGACTTTC; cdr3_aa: CASSDRGGANVLTF
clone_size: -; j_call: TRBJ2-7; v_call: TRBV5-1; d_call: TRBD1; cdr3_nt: TGCGCCAGCAGCTTGGCCATCCGGGACAGTTCCTACGAGCAGTACTTC; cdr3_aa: CASSLAIRDSSYEQYF
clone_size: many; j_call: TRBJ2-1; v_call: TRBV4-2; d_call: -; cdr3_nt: TGTGCCAGCAGCCAAGGCCTTAGCAACTACAATGAGCAGTTCTTC; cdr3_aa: CASSQGLSNYNEQFF
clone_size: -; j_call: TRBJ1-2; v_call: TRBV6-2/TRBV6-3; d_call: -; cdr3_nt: TGTACCAGCTTGAAGCAGCCTGCGGTTAGTATTGGCTACACCTTC; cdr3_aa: CTSLKQPAVSIGYTF
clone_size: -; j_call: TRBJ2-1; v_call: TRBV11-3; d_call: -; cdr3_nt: TGTGCCAGCAGCCAATCGCCGAATTTCGGTGAGCAGTTCTTC; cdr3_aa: CASSQSPNFGEQFF
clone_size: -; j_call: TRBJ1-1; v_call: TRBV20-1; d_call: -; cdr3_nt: TGCAGTGCCCAAGGGACTGAGAACACTGAAGCTTTCTTT; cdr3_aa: CSAQGTENTEAFF
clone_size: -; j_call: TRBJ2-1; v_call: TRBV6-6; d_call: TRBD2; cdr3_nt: TGTGCCAGCAGTTACTCGGGGGGTAGCGGGAATAACAATGAGCAGTTCTTC; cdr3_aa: CASSYSGGSGNNNEQFF
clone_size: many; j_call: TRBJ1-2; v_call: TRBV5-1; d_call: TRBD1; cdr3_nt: TGCGCCAGCAGCTGGACGGGACAGGGAACCCATGGCTACACCTTC; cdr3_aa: CASSWTGQGTHGYTF
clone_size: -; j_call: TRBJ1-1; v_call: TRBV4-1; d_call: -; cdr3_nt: TGCGCCAGCAGCAAGGTCGGAATGAACACTGAAGCTTTCTTT; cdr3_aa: CASSKVGMNTEAFF
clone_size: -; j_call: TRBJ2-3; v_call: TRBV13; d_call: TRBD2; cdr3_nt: TGTGCCAGCAGCACGGGACTAGCGGTGGGAGATACGCAGTATTTT; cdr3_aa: CASSTGLAVGDTQYF
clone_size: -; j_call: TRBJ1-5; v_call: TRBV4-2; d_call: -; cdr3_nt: TGTGCCAGCAGCCATCGAGTAGGGGAGGGTCAGCCCCAGCATTTT; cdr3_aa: CASSHRVGEGQPQHF
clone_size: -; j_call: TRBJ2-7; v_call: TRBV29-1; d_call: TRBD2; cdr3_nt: TGCAGCGTTGAAGATGAGGCGGGAGTGCCCCACGAGCAGTACTTC; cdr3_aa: CSVEDEAGVPHEQYF